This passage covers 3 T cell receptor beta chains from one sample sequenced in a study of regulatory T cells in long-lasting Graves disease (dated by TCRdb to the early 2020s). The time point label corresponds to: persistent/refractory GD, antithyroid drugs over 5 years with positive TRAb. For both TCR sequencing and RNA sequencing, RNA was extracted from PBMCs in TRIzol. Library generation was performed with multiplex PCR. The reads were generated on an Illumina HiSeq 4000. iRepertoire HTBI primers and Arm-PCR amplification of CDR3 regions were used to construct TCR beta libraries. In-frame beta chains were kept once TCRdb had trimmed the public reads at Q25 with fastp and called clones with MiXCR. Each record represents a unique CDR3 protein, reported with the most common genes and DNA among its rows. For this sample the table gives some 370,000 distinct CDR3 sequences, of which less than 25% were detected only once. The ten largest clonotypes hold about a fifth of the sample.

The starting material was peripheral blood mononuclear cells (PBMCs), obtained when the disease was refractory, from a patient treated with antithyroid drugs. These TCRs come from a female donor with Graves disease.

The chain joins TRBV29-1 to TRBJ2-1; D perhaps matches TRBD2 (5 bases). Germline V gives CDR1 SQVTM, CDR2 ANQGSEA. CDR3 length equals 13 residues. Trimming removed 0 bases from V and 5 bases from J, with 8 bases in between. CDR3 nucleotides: TGCAGCGTTGAAGAGAGGGCCAACAATGAGCAGTTCTTC. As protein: CSVEERANNEQFF.

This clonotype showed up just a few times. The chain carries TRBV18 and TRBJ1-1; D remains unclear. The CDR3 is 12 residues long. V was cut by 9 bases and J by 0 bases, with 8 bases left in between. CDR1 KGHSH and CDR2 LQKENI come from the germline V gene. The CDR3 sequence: CASGTMNTEAFF. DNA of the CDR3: TGTGCCAGTGGTACGATGAACACTGAAGCTTTCTTT.

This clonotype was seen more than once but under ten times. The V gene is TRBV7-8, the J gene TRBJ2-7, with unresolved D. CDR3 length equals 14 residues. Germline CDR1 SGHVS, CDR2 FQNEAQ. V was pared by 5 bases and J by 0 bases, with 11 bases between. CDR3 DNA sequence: TGTGCCAGCAGCCAAGCCTTGGACTCCTACGAGCAGTACTTC. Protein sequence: CASSQALDSYEQYF.